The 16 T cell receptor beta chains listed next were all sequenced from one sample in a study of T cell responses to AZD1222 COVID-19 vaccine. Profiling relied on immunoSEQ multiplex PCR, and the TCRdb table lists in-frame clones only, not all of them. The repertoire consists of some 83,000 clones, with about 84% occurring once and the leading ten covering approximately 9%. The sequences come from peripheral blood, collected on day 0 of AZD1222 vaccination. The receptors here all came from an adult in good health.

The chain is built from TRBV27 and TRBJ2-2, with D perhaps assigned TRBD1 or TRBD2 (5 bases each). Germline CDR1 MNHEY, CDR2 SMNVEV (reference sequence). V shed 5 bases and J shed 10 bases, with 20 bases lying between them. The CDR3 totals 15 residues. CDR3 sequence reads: CASSAGAGLQLELFF. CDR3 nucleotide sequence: TGTGCCAGCAGTGCCGGGGCAGGCCTTCAGCTGGAGCTGTTTTTT.

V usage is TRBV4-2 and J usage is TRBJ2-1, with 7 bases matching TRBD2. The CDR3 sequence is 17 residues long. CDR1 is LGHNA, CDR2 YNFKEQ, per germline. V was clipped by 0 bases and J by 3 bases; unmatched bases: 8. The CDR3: CASSQDRERGDYNEQFF. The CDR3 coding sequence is TGTGCCAGCAGCCAAGATAGGGAGCGGGGAGACTACAATGAGCAGTTCTTC.

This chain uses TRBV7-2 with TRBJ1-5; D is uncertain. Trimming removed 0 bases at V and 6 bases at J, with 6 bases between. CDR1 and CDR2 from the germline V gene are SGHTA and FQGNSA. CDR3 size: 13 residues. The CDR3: CASSLALRQPQHF. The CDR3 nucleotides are TGTGCCAGCAGCTTAGCACTCCGTCAGCCCCAGCATTTT.

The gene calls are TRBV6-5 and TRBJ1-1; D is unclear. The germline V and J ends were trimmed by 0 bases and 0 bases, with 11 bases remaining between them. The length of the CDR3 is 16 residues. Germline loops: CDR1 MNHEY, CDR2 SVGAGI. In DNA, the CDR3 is TGTGCCAGCAGTTACTCGAGTCTTTGGGTGAACACTGAAGCTTTCTTT. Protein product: CASSYSSLWVNTEAFF.

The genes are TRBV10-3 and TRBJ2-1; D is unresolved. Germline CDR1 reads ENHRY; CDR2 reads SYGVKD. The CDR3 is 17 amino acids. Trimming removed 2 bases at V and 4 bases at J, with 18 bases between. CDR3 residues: CAISEGPRNSGYNEQFF. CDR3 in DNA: TGTGCCATCAGTGAGGGCCCCCGGAACAGTGGGTACAATGAGCAGTTCTTC.

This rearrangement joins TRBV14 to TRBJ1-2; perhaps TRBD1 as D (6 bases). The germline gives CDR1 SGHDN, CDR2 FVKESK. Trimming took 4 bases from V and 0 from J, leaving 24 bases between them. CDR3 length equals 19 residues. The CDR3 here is CASSLKRGAGWRSNYGYTF. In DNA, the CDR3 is TGTGCCAGCAGCCTCAAAAGGGGGGCAGGGTGGAGGTCTAACTATGGCTACACCTTC.

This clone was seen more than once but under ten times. The CDR3: CASSLQGPDTQYF. The CDR3, as DNA: TGTGCCAGCAGCTTGCAGGGGCCAGATACGCAGTATTTT. The J gene is TRBJ2-3, the V gene TRBV5-4, with D tentatively TRBD1 (6 bases). The germline V and J ends were trimmed by 1 base and 4 bases, with 7 bases remaining between them. The CDR3 spans 13 residues. Looked up from germline, CDR1 is SGHNT and CDR2 is YYREEE (reference sequence). The variable domain in full, completed from reference TRBV5-4 and TRBJ2-3, reads ETGVTQSPTHLIKTRGQQVTLRCSSQSGHNTVSWYQQALGQGPQFIFQYYREEENGRGNFPPRFSGLQFPNYSSELNVNALELDDSALYLCASSLQGPDTQYFGPGTRLTVL.

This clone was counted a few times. The CDR3 region is CASSQAGDGSGANVLTF. The CDR3 bases are TGCGCCAGCAGCCAAGCAGGGGACGGTTCCGGGGCCAACGTCCTGACTTTC. This chain links TRBV4-3 with TRBJ2-6; D perhaps matches TRBD1 (6 bases). The CDR3 has 17 amino acids. The germline V and J ends were trimmed by 1 base and 4 bases, with 14 bases remaining between them. Germline V gene data show CDR1 as LGHNA and CDR2 as YSLEER.

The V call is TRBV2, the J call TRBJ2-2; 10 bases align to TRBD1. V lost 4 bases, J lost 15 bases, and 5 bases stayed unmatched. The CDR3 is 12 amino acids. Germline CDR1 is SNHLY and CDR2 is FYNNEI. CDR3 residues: CASSGTGGMMFF. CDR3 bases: TGTGCCAGCAGTGGGACAGGGGGGATGATGTTTTTT.

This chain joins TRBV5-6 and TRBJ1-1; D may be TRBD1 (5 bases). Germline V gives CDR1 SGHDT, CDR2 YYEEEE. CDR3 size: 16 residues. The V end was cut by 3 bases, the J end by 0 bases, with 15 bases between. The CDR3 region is CASSSDWGEMNTEAFF. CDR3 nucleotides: TGTGCCAGCAGCTCAGATTGGGGGGAAATGAACACTGAAGCTTTCTTT.

CDR3 coding DNA: TGTGCCAGCAGTTTTACCCAGGAAGGAGGCTACACCTTC. Its translation: CASSFTQEGGYTF. The rearrangement joins TRBV6-2 or TRBV6-3 to TRBJ1-2; no clear D. This CDR3 is 13 amino acids long. Per the germline V gene, CDR1 is MNHEY and CDR2 is SVGEGT. V lost 4 bases, J lost 8 bases, and 14 bases lay in between.

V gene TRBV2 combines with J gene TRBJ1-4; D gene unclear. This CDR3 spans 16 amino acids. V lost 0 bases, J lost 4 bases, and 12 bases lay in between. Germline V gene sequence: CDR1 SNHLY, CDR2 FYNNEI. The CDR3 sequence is CASSEALGGGNEKLFF. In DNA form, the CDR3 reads TGTGCCAGCAGTGAAGCGCTGGGAGGAGGTAATGAAAAACTGTTTTTT.

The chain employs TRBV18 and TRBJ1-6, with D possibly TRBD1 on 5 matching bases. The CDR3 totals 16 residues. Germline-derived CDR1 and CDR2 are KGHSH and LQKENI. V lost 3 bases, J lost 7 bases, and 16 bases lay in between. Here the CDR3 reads CASSPPGGGWNSPLHF. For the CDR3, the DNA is TGTGCCAGCTCACCCCCCGGCGGGGGGTGGAATTCACCCCTCCACTTT.

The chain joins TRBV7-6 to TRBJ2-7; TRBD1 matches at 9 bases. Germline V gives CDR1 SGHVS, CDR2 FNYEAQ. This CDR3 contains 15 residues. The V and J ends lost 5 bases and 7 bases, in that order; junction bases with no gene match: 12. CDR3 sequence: CASSPGTGLSEEQYF. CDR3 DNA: TGTGCCAGCAGCCCCGGGACAGGGTTATCTGAAGAGCAGTACTTC.

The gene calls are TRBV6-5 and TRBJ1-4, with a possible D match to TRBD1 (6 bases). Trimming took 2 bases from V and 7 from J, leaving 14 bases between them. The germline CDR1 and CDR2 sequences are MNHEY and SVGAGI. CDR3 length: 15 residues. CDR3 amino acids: CASSYAAGASEKLFF. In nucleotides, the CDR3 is TGTGCCAGCAGTTACGCGGCAGGGGCGAGTGAAAAACTGTTTTTT.

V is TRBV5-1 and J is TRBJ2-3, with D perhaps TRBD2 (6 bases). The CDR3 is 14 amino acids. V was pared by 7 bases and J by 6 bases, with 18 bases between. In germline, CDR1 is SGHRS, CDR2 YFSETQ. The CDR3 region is CASRRGAPEDTQYF. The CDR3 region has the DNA TGCGCCAGCCGGAGGGGCGCCCCCGAGGATACGCAGTATTTT.